The sequence of this T cell receptor (beta chain) was determined in a study of blood T cell repertoires in COVID-19. At the level of the study: Acute and convalescent COVID-19 samples came from the United States, Italy and Spain.

This clone occurred a few times. The V and J ends lost 4 bases and 3 bases respectively, with 11 bases between them. Germline values: CDR1 SGHDT, CDR2 YYEEEE. The CDR3 runs 13 residues. The participants were between roughly 18 and 89 years old and came from some 23 US areas. Original processing notes: Estimated nucleated cell counts came from reference gene primer amplification. Only in-frame clones appear in the TCRdb table, and some are missing; sequencing was by immunoSEQ multiplex PCR. The DNA gave D and trimming, while V, J and clone size come from that table. The sample carries a few hundred thousand clones, more than 75% recorded once.

This chain links TRBV5-6 with TRBJ2-7; D call uncertain. Sequenced input: PBMCs or T cells enriched from blood (not recorded which). This TCR derives from a woman in her late teens or twenties who had recovered from COVID-19. In DNA, the CDR3 is TGTGCCAGCAGCCCTTACGGGTACTACGAGCAGTACTTC. Amino acids: CASSPYGYYEQYF.